The 27 T cell receptor beta chains listed next were all sequenced from one sample in a study of shared clonotypes between healthy human individuals. The assay was immunoSEQ multiplex PCR, and TCRdb's table has in-frame clones only and misses some. The repertoire consists of approximately 2.5 million clones, with 90% to 95% occurring once and the leading ten covering roughly 0.36%. Sequenced input: naive CD4+ T cells from PBMCs. Indicated subset: CD45RA+ positively selected. The receptors here all came from a man between 18 and 29 years old in good health. Some clones in this sample may be carry-over from other donors' samples.

The rearrangement links TRBV28 to TRBJ1-1; no reliable D call. V dropped 3 bases and J dropped 5 bases, with 16 bases sitting between them. The length of the CDR3 is 15 residues. The V gene's germline CDR1 is MDHEN and CDR2 SYDVKM. CDR3 DNA sequence: TGTGCCAGCAGTTTTAGACAAGGAAGATGGACTGAAGCTTTCTTT. It is translated as CASSFRQGRWTEAFF.

The chain links TRBV7-2 to TRBJ2-2, with 8 bases matching TRBD2. The CDR3 sequence is 16 residues long. The V and J ends lost 6 bases and 5 bases, in that order; junction bases with no gene match: 11. Germline values: CDR1 SGHTA, CDR2 FQGNSA. CDR3 amino acids: CASSRRAGEGTGELFF. CDR3 nucleotide sequence: TGTGCCAGCAGTCGCAGAGCGGGAGAGGGGACCGGGGAGCTGTTTTTT.

J is TRBJ2-7 and V is TRBV6-6; D is undetermined. V gave up 0 bases and J gave up 3 bases, with 9 bases separating them. The CDR3 contains 14 residues. Per germline, CDR1 MNHNY and CDR2 SVGAGI (reference sequence). DNA for the CDR3: TGTGCCAGCAGTTACTCGATGGGGTTCTACGAGCAGTACTTC. This translates into CASSYSMGFYEQYF.

This clone appeared a single time. The genes are TRBV19 and TRBJ1-3; TRBD1 might be the D (5 bases). The V gene's germline CDR1 is LNHDA and CDR2 SQIVND (reference sequence). V lost 4 bases, J lost 3 bases, and 10 bases lay in between. CDR3 length: 14 residues. The CDR3 nucleotides are TGTGCCAGTAGTACCCGCAGGGTTGGAAACACCATATATTTT. Its translation is CASSTRRVGNTIYF.

The CDR3 DNA reads TGCGCCAGCAGCTTGGGATCGGACAGGCCCACTGGAAACACCATATATTTT. Protein: CASSLGSDRPTGNTIYF. The chain is built from TRBV5-1 and TRBJ1-3, with 7 bases lining up with TRBD1. V dropped 0 bases and J dropped 2; count of bases not matched to a gene: 8. This CDR3 comprises 17 residues. In germline, CDR1 is SGHRS, CDR2 YFSETQ.

The chain recombines TRBV18 with TRBJ2-1, with TRBD2 as a possible D gene (6 bases). CDR1 and CDR2 from the germline V gene are KGHSH and LQKENI. The CDR3 has 12 amino acids. V was shortened by 5 bases and J by 9 bases, with 11 bases between the two germline ends. The CDR3 reads CASSGEASEQFF. CDR3 in DNA: TGTGCCAGCTCAGGGGAGGCCAGTGAGCAGTTCTTC.

The chain carries TRBV19 and TRBJ1-5, with TRBD1 identical over 8 bases. V lost 5 bases, J lost 6 bases, and 6 bases stayed unmatched. The CDR3 is 14 residues long. From germline, CDR1 is LNHDA and CDR2 SQIVND (reference sequence). The DNA for the CDR3 is TGTGCCAGTAGTCCTGGACAGGGTTTTCAGCCCCAGCATTTT. Translation: CASSPGQGFQPQHF.

The J gene is TRBJ2-1, the V gene TRBV7-2; perhaps TRBD2 as D (7 bases). The germline V and J ends were trimmed by 7 bases and 0 bases, with 13 bases remaining between them. This CDR3 has 15 residues. The V gene's germline CDR1 is SGHTA and CDR2 FQGNSA. The CDR3: CASTKGGSSYNEQFF. DNA of the CDR3: TGTGCCAGCACCAAGGGGGGGAGCTCCTACAATGAGCAGTTCTTC.

CDR3 sequence (DNA): TGCGCCAGCAGCCCCACGTCGTCGGGCGGCAATCAGCCCCAGCATTTT. It yields the protein CASSPTSSGGNQPQHF. This chain links TRBV5-1 with TRBJ1-5; D is unresolved. Trimming left V 4 bases short and J 2 bases short, with 16 bases between. CDR3 length: 16 amino acids. CDR1 and CDR2 (germline): SGHRS, YFSETQ.

There are a few counts of this clone. This chain uses TRBV7-3 with TRBJ1-5, with D uncertain. The V end lost 7 bases, the J end lost 0 bases, and 19 bases lay between the germline ends. This CDR3 has 17 residues. Germline V CDR1 and CDR2: SGHTA, FQGTGA. The CDR3: CASILFRRRYSNQPQHF. In DNA form, the CDR3 reads TGTGCCAGCATATTGTTTCGGCGGAGATATAGCAATCAGCCCCAGCATTTT.

The rearrangement joins TRBV5-6 to TRBJ1-1, with D unclear. Per the germline V gene, CDR1 is SGHDT and CDR2 is YYEEEE. With 1 base removed from V and 0 bases from J, the gap between germline ends came to 10 bases. The CDR3 length is 15 residues. The CDR3 reads CASSLLGLMNTEAFF. The DNA for the CDR3 is TGTGCCAGCAGCTTGCTTGGATTGATGAACACTGAAGCTTTCTTT.

The V and J genes are TRBV5-6 and TRBJ2-5; 8 nucleotides match TRBD1. The CDR3 runs to 16 residues. After removal of 4 bases from V and 3 bases from J, the junction contained 11 bases not matched to a gene. Germline lookup yields CDR1 SGHDT and CDR2 YYEEEE. CDR3 protein: CASSQPTGAQKETQYF. The CDR3 DNA follows: TGTGCCAGCAGCCAACCGACAGGGGCCCAGAAAGAGACCCAGTACTTC.

The CDR3, as DNA: TGCAGCACCATCGAGAGGGGGTTTTCCTACGAGCAGTACTTC. This codes for CSTIERGFSYEQYF. This chain links TRBV29-1 with TRBJ2-7; a possible D gene is TRBD1 (6 bases). Germline values: CDR1 SQVTM, CDR2 ANQGSEA. The CDR3 spans 14 residues. V gave up 8 bases and J gave up 1 base, with 18 bases separating them.

The rearrangement joins TRBV7-2 to TRBJ1-5, with 7 positions matching TRBD1. The CDR3 sequence is 15 residues long. Per the germline V gene, CDR1 is SGHTA and CDR2 is FQGNSA. V trimming: 5 bases; J trimming: 4 bases; junction bases outside the gene matches: 8. The CDR3 nucleotides are TGTGCCAGCAGCCACGGGGACAGCCGAAATCAGCCCCAGCATTTT. Its protein is CASSHGDSRNQPQHF. The variable domain in full, completed from reference TRBV7-2 and TRBJ1-5, reads GAGVSQSPSNKVTEKGKDVELRCDPISGHTALYWYRQSLGQGLEFLIYFQGNSAPDKSGLPSDRFSAERTGGSVSTLTIQRTQQEDSAVYLCASSHGDSRNQPQHFGDGTRLSIL.

The V gene is TRBV27, the J gene TRBJ2-2; 9 bases match TRBD2. The CDR3 length is 19 residues. The germline V gene has CDR1 MNHEY and CDR2 SMNVEV (reference sequence). With 1 base clipped from V and 1 base from J, the junction kept 10 bases outside the gene matches. CDR3 in DNA: TGTGCCAGCAGTTTATACGGACCCCAGACTAGCGGGAACACCGGGGAGCTGTTTTTT. Its translation: CASSLYGPQTSGNTGELFF.

V usage is TRBV5-1 and J usage is TRBJ2-3, with a possible D match to TRBD1 (6 bases). V lost 2 bases to trimming and J lost 0 bases, with 19 bases between them. The length of the CDR3 is 18 residues. The germline gives CDR1 SGHRS, CDR2 YFSETQ. The CDR3 reads CASSFEGQIYSSTDTQYF. CDR3 nucleotide sequence: TGCGCCAGCAGCTTCGAAGGACAGATATATTCTAGCACAGATACGCAGTATTTT.

V and J are TRBV28 and TRBJ2-7; D may be TRBD1 (5 bases). V dropped 5 bases and J dropped 7 bases, with 15 bases sitting between them. Looked up from germline, CDR1 is MDHEN and CDR2 is SYDVKM. CDR3 size: 13 residues. The CDR3 bases are TGTGCCAGCAGTCGGACACTCGGACAAGAGCAGTACTTC. This translates into CASSRTLGQEQYF. The full variable domain, rest sourced from reference TRBV28 and TRBJ2-7, is DVKVTQSSRYLVKRTGEKVFLECVQDMDHENMFWYRQDPGLGLRLIYFSYDVKMKEKGDIPEGYSVSREKKERFSLILESASTNQTSMYLCASSRTLGQEQYFGPGTRLTVT.

In its sample, this clone was seen once. In the same sample, other DNA sequences code for this CDR3. The rearrangement uses TRBV7-3 and TRBJ2-2; no clear D gene. V was pared by 2 bases and J by 1 base, with 5 bases between. Germline assignment: CDR1 SGHTA and CDR2 FQGTGA. The CDR3 runs to 14 residues. The CDR3 coding sequence is TGTGCCAGCAGCTTAGGACGGAACACCGGGGAGCTGTTTTTT. Amino acids: CASSLGRNTGELFF. Looking up the rest from reference TRBV7-3 and TRBJ2-2 gives the full variable domain: GAGVSQTPSNKVTEKGKYVELRCDPISGHTALYWYRQSLGQGPEFLIYFQGTGAADDSGLPNDRFFAVRPEGSVSTLKIQRTERGDSAVYLCASSLGRNTGELFFGEGSRLTVL.

The chain uses TRBV10-3 and TRBJ2-5; 7 bases align to TRBD2. Germline V gene sequence: CDR1 ENHRY, CDR2 SYGVKD. V shed 3 bases, J shed 4 bases, and the junction held 8 bases outside the gene matches. The CDR3 spans 15 residues. The CDR3 bases are TGTGCCATCAGTGACTCGGGAGGCCCCCCAGAGACCCAGTACTTC. Its protein is CAISDSGGPPETQYF.

This rearrangement joins TRBV2 to TRBJ1-6, with no clear D. Trimming left V 3 bases short and J 7 bases short, with 7 bases between. The CDR3 is made up of 13 amino acids. Germline V gene sequence: CDR1 SNHLY, CDR2 FYNNEI. Here the CDR3 DNA reads TGTGCCAGCAGTGATCGGCCCAATTCACCCCTCCACTTT. It encodes CASSDRPNSPLHF. Full variable domain (missing parts from reference TRBV2 and TRBJ1-6): EPEVTQTPSHQVTQMGQEVILRCVPISNHLYFYWYRQILGQKVEFLVSFYNNEISEKSEIFDDQFSVERPDGSNFTLKIRSTKLEDSAMYFCASSDRPNSPLHFGNGTRLTVT.

The chain links TRBV10-3 to TRBJ2-5; D remains ambiguous. The CDR3 loop spans 14 amino acids. Per the germline V gene, CDR1 is ENHRY and CDR2 is SYGVKD. The ends were cut back, 5 bases at V and 3 bases at J, with 13 bases in the middle. The CDR3: CAISTSGGEETQYF. In nucleotides, the CDR3 is TGTGCCATCAGTACCTCCGGTGGGGAAGAGACCCAGTACTTC.

V usage is TRBV9 and J usage is TRBJ2-3; 11 bases are a match to TRBD2. The CDR3 loop spans 15 amino acids. Germline V gene data show CDR1 as SGDLS and CDR2 as YYNGEE. The trim removed 3 bases at V and 6 bases at J, leaving 6 bases unmatched. CDR3 sequence reads: CASSGGTSGRDTQYF. The CDR3 DNA reads as TGTGCCAGCAGCGGCGGGACTAGCGGCCGGGATACGCAGTATTTT. Based on the CDR3 plus reference TRBV9 and TRBJ2-3, the full variable domain is DSGVTQTPKHLITATGQRVTLRCSPRSGDLSVYWYQQSLDQGLQFLIQYYNGEERAKGNILERFSAQQFPDLHSELNLSSLELGDSALYFCASSGGTSGRDTQYFGPGTRLTVL.

The CDR3 coding sequence is TGTGCCAGCAGTTTATTCGCGCAGGGCCCTTACGAGCAGTACTTC. Its translation is CASSLFAQGPYEQYF. The rearrangement links TRBV28 to TRBJ2-7, with D maybe TRBD1 (5 bases). V was trimmed by 1 base and J by 4 bases, leaving 14 bases between them. This CDR3 spans 15 amino acids. Germline V gives CDR1 MDHEN, CDR2 SYDVKM.

The chain is built from TRBV10-3 and TRBJ2-7; 8 bases are a match to TRBD1. CDR1 is ENHRY and CDR2 is SYGVKD in the germline V gene. V lost 3 bases, J lost 5 bases, and 6 bases stayed unmatched. The CDR3 sequence is 14 residues long. CDR3 amino acids: CAISDRTGTDEQYF. Written as DNA, the CDR3 is TGTGCCATCAGTGATAGGACAGGGACTGACGAGCAGTACTTC.

Regarding this clone: The sample holds other DNA sequences that translate to the same CDR3. V is TRBV9 and J is TRBJ2-1; 10 nucleotides agree with TRBD2. The V and J ends lost 2 bases and 1 base, in that order; junction bases with no gene match: 0. The CDR3 is made up of 15 amino acids. Germline V lookup: CDR1 SGDLS, CDR2 YYNGEE. CDR3 DNA: TGTGCCAGCAGCGTTAGCGGGAGGTCCTACAATGAGCAGTTCTTC. Its translation: CASSVSGRSYNEQFF.

This clone occurred once. V usage is TRBV5-1 and J usage is TRBJ1-1; D remains unclear. In germline, CDR1 is SGHRS, CDR2 YFSETQ. V lost 7 bases and J 1 base, leaving 17 bases between the germline ends. The CDR3 runs to 15 residues. The CDR3, as DNA: TGCGCCAGCTTGGCTCTGGTCGGGGAGAACACTGAAGCTTTCTTT. As protein: CASLALVGENTEAFF. The full variable domain, completed using reference TRBV5-1 and TRBJ1-1, is KAGVTQTPRYLIKTRGQQVTLSCSPISGHRSVSWYQQTPGQGLQFLFEYFSETQRNKGNFPGRFSGRQFSNSRSEMNVSTLELGDSALYLCASLALVGENTEAFFGQGTRLTVV.

This chain links TRBV5-1 with TRBJ1-2, with TRBD1 identical over 7 bases. The CDR3 has 16 amino acids. Germline CDR1 SGHRS, CDR2 YFSETQ. With V trimmed by 4 bases and J by 2 bases, 11 bases remained unmatched. The CDR3 sequence is CASSRVPLTGNYGYTF. The DNA of the CDR3 is TGCGCCAGCAGCCGGGTCCCACTGACAGGGAACTATGGCTACACCTTC.